This TCR beta chain was identified in a study of blood T cells in healthy people across ages. A second PCR, run for about 7 to 11 cycles, used a sample-barcoded 5' primer plus a J-beta primer mix. Via MiXCR, TCRdb re-called the 5' RACE reads, giving one row per CDR3 protein. The table lists fewer than 950,000 distinct CDR3 sequences, about 53% of them singletons. V gave up 4 bases and J gave up 9 bases, with 15 bases separating them. Germline lookup yields CDR1 KGHDR and CDR2 SFDVKD. The CDR3 runs 14 residues. Sequencing input: blood. This TCR derives from a man older than 75 in good health. The chain has TRBV24-1 and TRBJ2-1; TRBD1 is a possible D gene (5 bases). The CDR3 region is CATSDRPWGSEQFF. In DNA, the CDR3 is TGTGCCACCAGTGACCGACCATGGGGCAGTGAGCAGTTCTTC.